What follows describes a single T cell receptor (beta chain). This specimen belongs to a study of blood T cell repertoires in COVID-19. There are 16 residues in the CDR3. The V gene end was trimmed by 3 bases and the J gene end by 1 base; junction bases not matched to a gene: 1. Germline V CDR1 and CDR2: MDHEN, SYDVKM. Sequencing used immunoSEQ multiplex PCR; TCRdb keeps in-frame clones, though not all of them. The profile shows fewer than 300,000 clones, approximately 90% of them singletons. Enrollment of patients from Seattle took place during active infection, with longitudinal follow-up. The rearrangement links TRBV28 to TRBJ2-3; 13 bases are a match to TRBD2. The sequenced material came from peripheral blood. The receptor comes from a woman younger than 45 with COVID-19, enrolled during active disease. The CDR3 loop is CASSFGLAGGTDTQYF. As DNA, the CDR3 is TGTGCCAGCAGTTTCGGACTAGCGGGGGGCACAGATACGCAGTATTTT.